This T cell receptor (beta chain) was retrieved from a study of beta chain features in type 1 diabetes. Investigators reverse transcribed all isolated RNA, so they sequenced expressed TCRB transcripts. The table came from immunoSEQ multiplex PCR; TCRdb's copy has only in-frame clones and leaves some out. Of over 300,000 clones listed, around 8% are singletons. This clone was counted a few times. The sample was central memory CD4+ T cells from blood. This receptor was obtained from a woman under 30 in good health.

Here the CDR3 DNA reads TGCGCCAGCAGCACCTATCCTAGCGGGAGCTTTAATGAGCAGTTCTTC. Protein sequence: CASSTYPSGSFNEQFF. V gene TRBV4-1 combines with J gene TRBJ2-1, with 10 bases matching TRBD2. This CDR3 region has 16 residues. Germline trimming cut 5 bases from V and 7 bases from J; bases unmatched to any gene: 11. CDR1 is MGHRA, CDR2 YSYEKL, per germline.